Listed here are 2 T cell receptor beta chains from one sample, sequenced in a study of blood T cell repertoires in COVID-19. Generated by immunoSEQ multiplex PCR, the TCRdb table keeps only in-frame clones and is missing some. The sample includes 190,000 or so clones, 94% of them seen just once. Sequences were obtained from peripheral blood. These receptors were taken from a man aged 25 to 40 with COVID-19, enrolled during active disease.

The rearrangement links TRBV15 to TRBJ1-5; the match to TRBD1 covers 7 bases. The CDR3 consists of 16 residues. V lost 0 bases, J lost 6 bases, and 8 bases stayed unmatched. Germline V gene data show CDR1 as LNHNV and CDR2 as YYDKDF (reference sequence). CDR3 coding DNA: TGTGCCACCAGCAGAGATCGGTCAGGGGGAGGTCAGCCCCAGCATTTT. Encoded protein: CATSRDRSGGGQPQHF.

On this clone itself: Germline is not matched at one junction end, which may reflect a read error. The J gene is TRBJ2-7, the V gene TRBV29-1, with TRBD2 identical over 8 bases. The CDR3 covers 12 residues. Germline V gene sequence: CDR1 SQVTM, CDR2 ANQGSEA. Here the CDR3 DNA reads TGCAGCGTTAACCTACCGGGAGGGGTGCTTACCTTC. It is translated as CSVNLPGGVLTF.